These 17 T cell receptor beta chains were sequenced from one sample in a study of cytomegalovirus exposure and HLA in healthy donors. Profiled with immunoSEQ multiplex PCR; TCRdb holds only in-frame clones, not every one. Of 100,000 to 130,000 clones listed, roughly 95% were seen once; the top ten hold under 0.75%. The sequenced material came from PBMCs. All receptors come from a woman younger than 30 in good health and CMV-seronegative.

V usage is TRBV5-4 and J usage is TRBJ2-2; 12 nucleotides align to TRBD2. This CDR3 is 18 amino acids long. Per the germline V gene, CDR1 is SGHNT and CDR2 is YYREEE (reference sequence). V lost 3 bases, J lost 7 bases, and 13 bases stayed unmatched. The CDR3 DNA follows: TGTGCCAGCAGCTCGCACGGCCCTAGCGGGGGGGCGCTCGGGGAGCTGTTTTTT. Its translation is CASSSHGPSGGALGELFF.

The gene calls are TRBV10-3 and TRBJ2-7; 10 bases match TRBD1. CDR3 size: 12 residues. CDR1 and CDR2 from the germline V gene are ENHRY and SYGVKD. Trimming removed 8 bases from V and 7 bases from J; junction bases left unmatched: 5. CDR3 DNA: TGTGCCATCGAGGACAGGGGGGGTGAGCAGTACTTC. The encoded protein is CAIEDRGGEQYF.

V and J are TRBV6-1 and TRBJ1-1; 8 bases map to TRBD1. The CDR3 runs 16 residues. The V gene's germline CDR1 is MNHNS and CDR2 SASEGT. V was pared by 2 bases and J by 3 bases, with 8 bases of the junction left unmatched. CDR3 sequence (DNA): TGTGCCAGCAGTGAAAGGAGAACAGGGGGGTACACTGAAGCTTTCTTT. Its translation is CASSERRTGGYTEAFF.

The chain has TRBV30 and TRBJ1-1; D remains unclear. V was clipped by 2 bases and J by 5 bases, with 21 bases between them. This CDR3 has 16 residues. CDR1 is GTSNPN and CDR2 is SVGIG in the germline V gene (reference sequence). CDR3 nucleotide sequence: TGTGCCTGGAGTTTGAGCAGGTCTAGTGTAGCGACTGAAGCTTTCTTT. As protein: CAWSLSRSSVATEAFF.

The chain is built from TRBV6-5 and TRBJ2-2, with TRBD1 matching 7 bases. Trimming took 2 bases from V and 7 from J; bases not matched to a gene: 10. Germline lookup yields CDR1 MNHEY and CDR2 SVGAGI. The CDR3 runs to 16 residues. CDR3 DNA sequence: TGTGCCAGCAGTTACCGGGACAGCACCGACATCGGGGAGCTGTTTTTT. It is translated as CASSYRDSTDIGELFF.

V gene TRBV6-1 combines with J gene TRBJ1-4; the D gene is possibly TRBD1 (5 bases). CDR1 and CDR2 from the germline V gene are MNHNS and SASEGT. The CDR3 extends over 12 amino acids. V was shortened by 11 bases and J by 6 bases, with 13 bases between the two germline ends. For the CDR3, the DNA is TGTGCCTGCGCGGGGGTTGATGAAAAACTGTTTTTT. Encoded protein: CACAGVDEKLFF.

V is TRBV6-5 and J is TRBJ2-7, with no clear D. Looked up from germline, CDR1 is MNHEY and CDR2 is SVGAGI. CDR3 length: 13 residues. Trimming pared 6 bases from V and 3 bases from J, leaving 12 bases between. This CDR3 is CASSHHEDYEQYF. The CDR3 DNA reads TGTGCCAGCAGCCACCATGAGGACTACGAGCAGTACTTC.

The rearrangement uses TRBV30 and TRBJ1-2; a weak D match, TRBD1 (5 bases). The CDR3 spans 13 residues. From germline, CDR1 is GTSNPN and CDR2 SVGIG (reference sequence). Trimming cost V 1 base and J 0 bases, with 6 bases left between them. CDR3 sequence: CAWSAGTNYGYTF. In DNA form, the CDR3 reads TGTGCCTGGAGTGCAGGGACTAACTATGGCTACACCTTC.

This clone has just one count. The V and J genes are TRBV30 and TRBJ1-6; TRBD1 is a possible D gene (6 bases). Trimming removed 0 bases from V and 0 bases from J, with 15 bases in between. The V gene's germline CDR1 is GTSNPN and CDR2 SVGIG (reference sequence). The CDR3 covers 18 residues. The CDR3 reads CAWSVRQGSSSYNSPLHF. The CDR3 region has the DNA TGTGCCTGGAGTGTACGGCAGGGGTCGAGCTCCTATAATTCACCCCTCCACTTT.

V and J are TRBV19 and TRBJ1-3, with a weak D call TRBD1 (5 bases). V was trimmed by 10 bases and J by 2 bases, leaving 12 bases between them. This CDR3 contains 13 residues. CDR1 is LNHDA and CDR2 is SQIVND in the germline V gene (reference sequence). Here the CDR3 DNA reads TGTGCCACAGACAGTTTGGCTGGAAACACCATATATTTT. This sequence encodes CATDSLAGNTIYF.

CDR3 sequence reads: CASSPGEGRRSETQYF. The CDR3 DNA sequence: TGTGCCAGCTCACCGGGGGAGGGAAGACGGTCAGAGACCCAGTACTTC. The J gene is TRBJ2-5, the V gene TRBV18; 7 positions agree with TRBD2. V lost 3 bases, J lost 4 bases, and 11 bases stayed unmatched. The CDR3 loop spans 16 amino acids. Germline CDR1 is KGHSH and CDR2 is LQKENI.

The V gene is TRBV15, the J gene TRBJ2-2, with D tentatively TRBD1 (6 bases). The CDR3 sequence is 14 residues long. Germline CDR1 reads LNHNV; CDR2 reads YYDKDF (reference sequence). Trimming removed 5 bases at V and 7 bases at J, with 14 bases between. The chain's CDR3 is CATSAQGFIGELFF. CDR3 in DNA: TGTGCCACCAGCGCACAGGGTTTTATCGGGGAGCTGTTTTTT.

This sequence joins TRBV7-9 and TRBJ2-5; 8 bases align to TRBD1. CDR1 and CDR2 (germline): SEHNR, FQNEAQ (reference sequence). With 1 base clipped from V and 5 bases from J, the junction kept 6 bases outside the gene matches. There are 15 residues in the CDR3. The CDR3 DNA is TGTGCCAGCAGCTTAGGGACAGGGATTGATGAGACCCAGTACTTC. This codes for CASSLGTGIDETQYF.

The J gene is TRBJ1-6, the V gene TRBV29-1; D unresolved. CDR3 size: 12 residues. V shed 6 bases and J shed 6 bases, with 9 bases lying between them. Germline CDR1 and CDR2: SQVTM and ANQGSEA. The CDR3 here is CSVRDFNSPLHF. CDR3 sequence (DNA): TGCAGCGTCCGGGATTTTAATTCACCCCTCCACTTT.

The J gene is TRBJ1-6, the V gene TRBV18; 7 positions match TRBD1. This CDR3 is built from 14 residues. CDR1 KGHSH and CDR2 LQKENI come from the germline V gene. J gave up 6 bases and V 4 bases, and 3 bases lay outside the gene matches. This chain's CDR3 is CASSQGQRNSPLHF. The CDR3 coding sequence is TGTGCCAGCTCACAGGGACAGCGTAATTCACCCCTCCACTTT. The variable domain in full, with the rest retrieved from reference TRBV18 and TRBJ1-6, is NAGVMQNPRHLVRRRGQEARLRCSPMKGHSHVYWYRQLPEEGLKFMVYLQKENIIDESGMPKERFSAEFPKEGPSILRIQQVVRGDSAAYFCASSQGQRNSPLHFGNGTRLTVT.

The chain joins TRBV15 to TRBJ1-6, with a weak D call TRBD1 (6 bases). CDR3 length equals 17 residues. Trimming shortened V by 0 bases and J by 0 bases, and 9 bases separated the two germline ends. Germline loops: CDR1 LNHNV, CDR2 YYDKDF (reference sequence). DNA of the CDR3: TGTGCCACCAGCAGAGACAGGGGTAGCTCCTATAATTCACCCCTCCACTTT. It specifies CATSRDRGSSYNSPLHF.

V and J are TRBV2 and TRBJ2-7; 7 bases map to TRBD1. J gave up 0 bases and V 6 bases, and 5 bases lay outside the gene matches. CDR1 is SNHLY, CDR2 FYNNEI, per germline. The CDR3 is made up of 14 amino acids. CDR3 nucleotides: TGTGCCAGCAGAAAGGGACAGAGCTCCTACGAGCAGTACTTC. Translating it yields CASRKGQSSYEQYF.